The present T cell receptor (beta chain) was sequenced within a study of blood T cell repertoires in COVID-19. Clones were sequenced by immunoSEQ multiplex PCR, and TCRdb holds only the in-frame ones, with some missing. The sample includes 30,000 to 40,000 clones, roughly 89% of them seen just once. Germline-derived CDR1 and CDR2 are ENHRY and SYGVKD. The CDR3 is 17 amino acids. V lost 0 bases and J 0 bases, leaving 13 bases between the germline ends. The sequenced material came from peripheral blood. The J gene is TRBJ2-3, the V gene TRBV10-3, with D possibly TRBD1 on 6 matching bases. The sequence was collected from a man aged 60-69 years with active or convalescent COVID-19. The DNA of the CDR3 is TGTGCCATCAGTGAGTCGAGAGGGACAATCAGCACAGATACGCAGTATTTT. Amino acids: CAISESRGTISTDTQYF.